This T cell receptor beta chain originates from a study of T-cell memory formation after mild COVID-19. Concerning this clonotype itself: Antigen specificity is unknown.

The CDR3 consists of 13 residues. From germline, CDR1 is SSHAT and CDR2 FNYEAQ (reference sequence). Trimming took 5 bases from V and 11 from J, leaving 18 bases between them. General study findings and limits: Shrinking CD4+ clones were chiefly CM and EM; CD8+ ones were chiefly EMRA.

From the 5' RACE reads, TCRdb called clonotypes with MiXCR, one entry per CDR3 protein. This table holds under 85,000 distinct CDR3 sequences, about 14% found once. This sequence was found in an adult woman who had mild COVID-19 (a few samples of this study predate the infection). Cell type and time point are not known. The genes are TRBV7-7 and TRBJ1-1; TRBD1 might be the D (6 bases). The sample taken for sequencing was PBMCs or a T cell subset sorted from them (not recorded which). The CDR3 DNA follows: TGTGCCAGCAGCCCGAACCCGGGGGGGCGTGCTTTCTTT. This codes for CASSPNPGGRAFF.